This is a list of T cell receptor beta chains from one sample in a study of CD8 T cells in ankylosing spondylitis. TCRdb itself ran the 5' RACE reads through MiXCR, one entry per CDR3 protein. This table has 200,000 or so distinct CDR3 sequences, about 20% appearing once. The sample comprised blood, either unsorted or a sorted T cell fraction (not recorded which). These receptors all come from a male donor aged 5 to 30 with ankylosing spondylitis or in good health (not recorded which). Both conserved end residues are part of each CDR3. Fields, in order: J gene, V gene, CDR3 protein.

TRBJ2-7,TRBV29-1,CSGGQGHYEQYF
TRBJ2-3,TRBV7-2,CASSLASGDTQYF
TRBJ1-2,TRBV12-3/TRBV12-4,CASLGAAPYYGYTF
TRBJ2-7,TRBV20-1,CSARDLGSSYEQYF
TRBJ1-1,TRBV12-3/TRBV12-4,CASWRVERNTEAFF
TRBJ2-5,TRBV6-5,CASSYSWGKGKTQYF
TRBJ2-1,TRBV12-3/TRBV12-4,CASSLTRTEQFF
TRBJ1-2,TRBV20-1,CSAREGGLGYTF
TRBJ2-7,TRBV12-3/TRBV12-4,CASSLMTGPLYEQYF
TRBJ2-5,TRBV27,CASSLGLYETQYF
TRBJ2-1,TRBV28,CARPGPPKGNEQFF
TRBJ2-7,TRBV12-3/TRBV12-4,CASSSLPNEQYF
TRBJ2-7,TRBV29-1,CSAGQTSYEQYF
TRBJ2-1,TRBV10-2,CASSESETPLGHEQFF
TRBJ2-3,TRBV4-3,CASSLFSGSSDTQYF
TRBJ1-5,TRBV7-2,CASSLDGTNNQPQHF
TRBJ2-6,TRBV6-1,CASSEARGAGANVLTF
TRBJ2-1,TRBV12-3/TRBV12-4,CASSLGTGTYNEQFF
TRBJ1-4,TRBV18,CASSSSGTVNNEKLFF
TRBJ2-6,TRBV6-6,CASRSVEGSGANVLTF
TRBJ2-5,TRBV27,CASSLSWTSGRQETQYF
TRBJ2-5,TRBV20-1,CSARDYGEPYQETQYF
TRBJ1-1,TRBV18,CASSPRIAGDTEAFF
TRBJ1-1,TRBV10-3,CAISGQGRMNTEAFF
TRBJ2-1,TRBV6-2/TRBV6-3,CASSSRDRGPSEQFF
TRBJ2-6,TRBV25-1,CASSEYEAGDISGANVLTF
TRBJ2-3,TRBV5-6,CASSLYRGTSTDTQYF
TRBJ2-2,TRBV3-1,CASHSSGRTGELFF
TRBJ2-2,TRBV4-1,CASSHVSGRANTGELFF
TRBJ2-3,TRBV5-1,CASSRAFSSTDTQYF
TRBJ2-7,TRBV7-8,CASSLVWDGSYEQYF
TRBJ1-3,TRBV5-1,CASSLAGTGWRGLSGNTIYF
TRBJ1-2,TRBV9,CASSAQTEVGYGYTF
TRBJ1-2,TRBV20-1,CSALPSGGGDYGYTF
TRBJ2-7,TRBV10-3,CATIGTEDRDNSYEQYF
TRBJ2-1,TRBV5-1,CASSLELAGIYNEQFF
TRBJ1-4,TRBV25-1,CASSFPLSEKLFF
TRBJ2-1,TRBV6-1,CASSVRGETLRTDYNEQFF
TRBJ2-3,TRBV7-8,CASSPRDTQYF